Presented here are 24 T cell receptor beta chains from one specimen sequenced in a study of cytomegalovirus exposure and HLA in healthy donors. PCR involved 60 Vbeta and 13 Jbeta primers. Some clones are missing from TCRdb's copy, which holds only in-frame ones; the method was immunoSEQ multiplex PCR. The sample has about 130,000 clones; roughly four fifths are singletons. Sequences were obtained from PBMCs. The receptor source for this set is a young man in good health and CMV-seronegative.

The chain carries TRBV4-2 and TRBJ1-1, with D uncertain. The CDR3 consists of 13 residues. Between the trimmed V and J ends, which lost 1 base and 3 bases, there was a span of 6 bases. Germline values: CDR1 LGHNA, CDR2 YNFKEQ. The CDR3 nucleotides read TGTGCCAGCAGCCAAGCCGGGGACACTGAAGCTTTCTTT. Translating it yields CASSQAGDTEAFF.

The chain combines TRBV7-9 with TRBJ2-1; 9 nucleotides agree with TRBD1. CDR3 length equals 15 residues. Germline trimming cut 2 bases from V and 11 bases from J; bases unmatched to any gene: 10. The V gene's germline CDR1 is SEHNR and CDR2 FQNEAQ (reference sequence). CDR3 in amino acids: CASSLLRTGDGQQFF. CDR3 coding DNA: TGTGCCAGCAGCTTACTGAGGACAGGGGATGGTCAGCAGTTCTTC.

The V and J genes are TRBV18 and TRBJ1-5; D uncertain. The germline V gene has CDR1 KGHSH and CDR2 LQKENI. V was pared by 2 bases and J by 1 base, with 9 bases between. The CDR3 is made up of 15 amino acids. CDR3 loop: CASSPAQVSNQPQHF. The CDR3 region has the DNA TGTGCCAGCTCACCAGCGCAGGTGAGCAATCAGCCCCAGCATTTT.

The gene calls are TRBV25-1 and TRBJ2-6, with TRBD1 identical over 9 bases. The CDR3 runs 17 residues. Germline values: CDR1 MGHDK, CDR2 SYGVNS. The ends lost 7 bases at V and 0 bases at J; junction bases unmatched: 7. The CDR3 DNA reads as TGTGCCAGCACTCCTGGGACAGGGAGCTCTGGGGCCAACGTCCTGACTTTC. Its protein product is CASTPGTGSSGANVLTF.

The V and J genes are TRBV5-1 and TRBJ2-1, with TRBD2 as a possible D gene (6 bases). CDR1 and CDR2 (germline): SGHRS, YFSETQ. The germline V and J ends were trimmed by 6 bases and 4 bases, with 20 bases remaining between them. This CDR3 spans 16 amino acids. The CDR3 DNA follows: TGCGCCAGCACAGAGGGTAGGGACGGACTATACAATGAGCAGTTCTTC. Translated, it gives CASTEGRDGLYNEQFF.

The chain has TRBV18 and TRBJ2-2, with 8 bases aligning to TRBD1. This CDR3 is built from 18 residues. The J segment lost 6 bases and the V segment lost 5 bases, leaving 17 bases of the junction unmatched. Per germline, CDR1 KGHSH and CDR2 LQKENI. The CDR3: CASSVAGQGSLVAGELFF. The CDR3 DNA sequence: TGTGCCAGCTCAGTTGCCGGACAGGGTTCGTTAGTCGCCGGGGAGCTGTTTTTT.

The chain has TRBV27 and TRBJ1-6; D gene unclear. Trimming stripped 5 bases from V and 0 bases from J, with 11 bases between. Germline V gene sequence: CDR1 MNHEY, CDR2 SMNVEV (reference sequence). The CDR3 spans 16 residues. The CDR3 DNA sequence: TGTGCCAGCAGTGCGGAGTTTTACTCCTATAATTCACCCCTCCACTTT. Translated: CASSAEFYSYNSPLHF.

V gene TRBV10-1 combines with J gene TRBJ2-7; D may be TRBD1 (6 bases). The CDR3 is made up of 16 amino acids. In germline, CDR1 is WNHNN, CDR2 SYGVQD (reference sequence). Trimming took 6 bases from V and 3 from J, leaving 21 bases between them. CDR3 bases: TGCGCCAGCAGCGACGACTCCGGGACACCTTTCTACGAGCAGTACTTC. Its translation: CASSDDSGTPFYEQYF.

V gene TRBV7-2 combines with J gene TRBJ2-7, with 8 bases lining up with TRBD2. V lost 2 bases, J lost 0 bases, and 3 bases stayed unmatched. This CDR3 contains 15 residues. CDR1 and CDR2 (germline): SGHTA, FQGNSA. CDR3 in amino acids: CASSLRRGASYEQYF. CDR3 DNA: TGTGCCAGCAGCTTAAGGCGGGGGGCCTCCTACGAGCAGTACTTC. The variable domain in full, with the rest retrieved from reference TRBV7-2 and TRBJ2-7, is GAGVSQSPSNKVTEKGKDVELRCDPISGHTALYWYRQSLGQGLEFLIYFQGNSAPDKSGLPSDRFSAERTGGSVSTLTIQRTQQEDSAVYLCASSLRRGASYEQYFGPGTRLTVT.

The V call is TRBV28, the J call TRBJ2-7; TRBD1 matches 9 bases. Germline V gene sequence: CDR1 MDHEN, CDR2 SYDVKM. There are 14 residues in the CDR3. The V and J ends lost 6 bases and 2 bases, in that order; junction bases with no gene match: 5. CDR3 residues: CASSPGQGTYEQYF. DNA of the CDR3: TGTGCCAGCAGCCCGGGACAGGGAACCTACGAGCAGTACTTC.

The V call is TRBV4-3, the J call TRBJ2-1; a possible D gene is TRBD1 (5 bases). CDR3 size: 16 residues. The V gene's germline CDR1 is LGHNA and CDR2 YSLEER. V lost 1 base and J lost 1, with 11 bases in between. The CDR3 DNA is TGCGCCAGCAGCCAAGGCAGGGCAATATCCTACAATGAGCAGTTCTTC. Translated, it gives CASSQGRAISYNEQFF.

The chain carries TRBV28 and TRBJ2-2; TRBD1 matches 9 bases. CDR1 MDHEN and CDR2 SYDVKM come from the germline V gene. CDR3 length: 16 residues. V shed 5 bases and J 1 base; nucleotides not matched to a gene: 5. The CDR3: CASSAQGAGNTGELFF. The CDR3 bases are TGTGCCAGCAGTGCACAGGGGGCGGGGAACACCGGGGAGCTGTTTTTT.

The sample holds one count of this clone. J is TRBJ1-1 and V is TRBV18; 8 positions match TRBD1. This CDR3 has 14 amino acids. The junction had 5 bases not matched to a gene; V was cut back by 1 base and J by 7 bases. Germline V gene lookup returns CDR1 KGHSH and CDR2 LQKENI. This chain's CDR3 is CASSPRTGYGEAFF. In nucleotides, the CDR3 is TGTGCCAGCTCACCACGGACAGGGTATGGTGAAGCTTTCTTT.

The rearrangement uses TRBV6-1 and TRBJ1-3; D ambiguous. Per the germline V gene, CDR1 is MNHNS and CDR2 is SASEGT. The CDR3 has 15 residues. Trimming removed 6 bases at V and 1 base at J, with 13 bases between. The CDR3 region has the DNA TGTGCCAGCAGGCTCAAGCACGATTCTGGAAACACCATATATTTT. The encoded protein is CASRLKHDSGNTIYF.

J is TRBJ2-3 and V is TRBV4-1; 13 bases match TRBD2. CDR3 length equals 17 residues. Trimming at V came to 5 bases and at J to 2 bases, leaving 7 bases not matched to a gene. Germline CDR1 reads MGHRA; CDR2 reads YSYEKL. The CDR3: CASSVRTSGSPTDTQYF. Here the CDR3 DNA reads TGCGCCAGCAGCGTCCGGACTAGCGGGAGTCCCACAGATACGCAGTATTTT.

The chain joins TRBV2 to TRBJ1-5; D gene unclear. Trimming shortened V by 6 bases and J by 1 base, and 10 bases separated the two germline ends. Germline V gene lookup returns CDR1 SNHLY and CDR2 FYNNEI. The CDR3 is made up of 14 amino acids. The CDR3 region has the DNA TGTGCCAGCAGCCCGGACTGGAGCAATCAGCCCCAGCATTTT. As protein: CASSPDWSNQPQHF. Complete variable domain (other parts from reference TRBV2 and TRBJ1-5): EPEVTQTPSHQVTQMGQEVILRCVPISNHLYFYWYRQILGQKVEFLVSFYNNEISEKSEIFDDQFSVERPDGSNFTLKIRSTKLEDSAMYFCASSPDWSNQPQHFGDGTRLSIL.

Concerning this clone: No conserved phenylalanine or tryptophan is present at the end of the CDR3, so a read error is the likely explanation. This chain uses TRBV30 with TRBJ1-2; D is uncertain. This CDR3 is built from 15 residues. The V gene lost 3 bases and the J gene lost 0 bases, with 14 bases spanning the gap. Germline-derived CDR1 and CDR2 are GTSNPN and SVGIG (reference sequence). The CDR3 DNA reads as TGTGCCTGGAGATCCTTCTCGGCAGCTAACTATGGCTACACCGTC. Translated, it gives CAWRSFSAANYGYTV.

About this clone: Distinct nucleotide sequences in the sample also encode this CDR3. The rearrangement links TRBV19 to TRBJ1-1; possible D gene TRBD1, 5 bases. V lost 1 base and J 1 base, leaving 7 bases between the germline ends. The germline gives CDR1 LNHDA, CDR2 SQIVND (reference sequence). The CDR3 extends over 14 amino acids. The chain's CDR3 is CASSIGQGNTEAFF. The CDR3 bases are TGTGCCAGTAGTATAGGGCAGGGGAACACTGAAGCTTTCTTT.

V and J are TRBV5-1 and TRBJ2-2; D is perhaps TRBD2 (7 bases). Germline lookup yields CDR1 SGHRS and CDR2 YFSETQ. V was trimmed by 1 base and J by 5 bases, leaving 15 bases between them. This CDR3 is 16 amino acids long. The CDR3 DNA is TGCGCCAGCAGCTTGATGAGGGGGAGGGAGACCGGGGAGCTGTTTTTT. Its translation: CASSLMRGRETGELFF.

The chain has TRBV5-1 and TRBJ2-7; possibly TRBD1 for D (6 bases). Germline V gene data show CDR1 as SGHRS and CDR2 as YFSETQ. The CDR3 sequence is 15 residues long. V was clipped by 2 bases and J by 2 bases, with 14 bases between them. In DNA form, the CDR3 reads TGCGCCAGCAGCTTTAGGCAGGGGTTCACCTACGAGCAGTACTTC. Residues: CASSFRQGFTYEQYF.

The V call is TRBV7-8, the J call TRBJ2-7; TRBD2 agrees at 8 bases. This CDR3 is built from 16 residues. Germline V gene data show CDR1 as SGHVS and CDR2 as FQNEAQ. The V gene end was trimmed by 3 bases and the J gene end by 2 bases; junction bases not matched to a gene: 9. This CDR3 reads CASSFDPEAGAYEQYF. CDR3 in DNA: TGTGCCAGCAGCTTCGATCCAGAAGCGGGAGCCTACGAGCAGTACTTC.

This sequence joins TRBV28 and TRBJ1-3; 7 bases fit TRBD1. V was clipped by 7 bases and J by 4 bases; unmatched bases: 16. The germline gives CDR1 MDHEN, CDR2 SYDVKM. The length of the CDR3 is 17 residues. In DNA form, the CDR3 reads TGTGCCAGCACGAGGGGGCGCATCTTTTCAAAAGGAAACACCATATATTTT. The encoded protein is CASTRGRIFSKGNTIYF.

In regard to this clone: Different DNA sequences within this sample yield the same CDR3. CDR3 sequence: CASTQGGGQGNSYEQYF. For the CDR3, the DNA is TGTGCCAGCACCCAAGGGGGCGGACAGGGGAATTCCTACGAGCAGTACTTC. The chain couples TRBV2 to TRBJ2-7; 9 bases line up with TRBD1. After removal of 7 bases from V and 1 base from J, the junction contained 14 bases not matched to a gene. Germline V lookup: CDR1 SNHLY, CDR2 FYNNEI. The CDR3 sequence is 17 residues long.

This clone came up a few times. The V and J genes are TRBV6-5 and TRBJ1-1, with D possibly being TRBD1 (5 bases). From germline, CDR1 is MNHEY and CDR2 SVGAGI. Trimming cost V 6 bases and J 4 bases, with 18 bases left between them. This CDR3 has 15 amino acids. CDR3 protein: CASRDGRGRGTEAFF. DNA of the CDR3: TGTGCCAGCAGAGACGGAAGGGGAAGAGGCACTGAAGCTTTCTTT.